This TCR beta chain was identified in a study of cytomegalovirus exposure and HLA in healthy donors. The donors were healthy bone marrow donors. With 60 Vbeta and 13 Jbeta primers, the PCR was carried out. Sequenced by immunoSEQ multiplex PCR; TCRdb stores in-frame clones only, minus some. The sample includes approximately 100,000 clones, approximately 70% of them seen just once. Study-wide findings and caveats: The likely origin of a cluster of highly shared sequence variants was a sequencing artifact. Trimming of TCR beta V- and J-genes showed a link, identified in a later analysis, to a missense DCLRE1C variant. A few chains tied to CMV proved CMV antigen-specific in vitro.

The germline V and J ends were trimmed by 0 bases and 5 bases, with 8 bases remaining between them. Germline lookup yields CDR1 SGDLS and CDR2 YYNGEE. The CDR3 length is 14 residues. Points on this clone: The antigen is unknown.

Sequenced sample: PBMCs. This TCR was sampled from a man aged 35 to 55 in good health and CMV-seropositive. The chain employs TRBV9 and TRBJ2-2; D gene ambiguous. DNA of the CDR3: TGTGCCAGCAGCGTAGTGCAGAGGACCGGGGAGCTGTTTTTT. This sequence encodes CASSVVQRTGELFF.